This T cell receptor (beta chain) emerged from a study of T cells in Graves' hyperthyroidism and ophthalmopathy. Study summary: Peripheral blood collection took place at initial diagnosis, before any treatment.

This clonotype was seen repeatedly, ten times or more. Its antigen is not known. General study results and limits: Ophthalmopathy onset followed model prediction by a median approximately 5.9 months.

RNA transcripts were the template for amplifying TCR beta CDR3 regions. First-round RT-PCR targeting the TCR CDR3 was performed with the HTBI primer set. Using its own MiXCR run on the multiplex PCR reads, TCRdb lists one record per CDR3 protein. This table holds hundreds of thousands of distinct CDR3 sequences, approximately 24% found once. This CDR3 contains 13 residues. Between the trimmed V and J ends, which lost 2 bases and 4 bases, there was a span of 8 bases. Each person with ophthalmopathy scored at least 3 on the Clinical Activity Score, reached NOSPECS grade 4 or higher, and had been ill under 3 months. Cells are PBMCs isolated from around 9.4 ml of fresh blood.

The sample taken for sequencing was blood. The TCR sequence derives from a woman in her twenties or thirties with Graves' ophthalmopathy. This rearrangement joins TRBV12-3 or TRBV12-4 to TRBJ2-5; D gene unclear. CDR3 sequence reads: CASSLRHRETQYF. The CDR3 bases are TGTGCCAGCAGTTTAAGACACAGAGAGACCCAGTACTTC.